Listed here are 18 T cell receptor beta chains from one sample, sequenced in a study of beta chain features in type 1 diabetes. Points from the study as a whole: Researchers report that Type 1 diabetes patients had moderately but significantly shorter TCRB CDR3s across all four CD4+ subsets.

Their cognate antigens are unknown. Of the isolated RNA, all was reverse transcribed, and so the sequenced material was expressed TCRB transcripts. Profiled with immunoSEQ multiplex PCR; TCRdb holds only in-frame clones, not every one. Of around 70,000 clones listed, roughly 49% are singletons. The source material was central memory CD4+ T cells from blood. All receptors come from a man between 25 and 39 years old with type 1 diabetes.

The rearrangement joins TRBV2 to TRBJ2-3; 8 positions match TRBD2. V dropped 4 bases and J dropped 0; count of bases not matched to a gene: 3. The CDR3 consists of 15 residues. The germline V gene encodes CDR1 SNHLY and CDR2 FYNNEI. CDR3 in amino acids: CASSVTSGSTDTQYF. CDR3 DNA: TGTGCCAGCAGTGTAACTAGCGGCAGCACAGATACGCAGTATTTT. The full variable domain, its missing parts supplied by reference TRBV2 and TRBJ2-3, is EPEVTQTPSHQVTQMGQEVILRCVPISNHLYFYWYRQILGQKVEFLVSFYNNEISEKSEIFDDQFSVERPDGSNFTLKIRSTKLEDSAMYFCASSVTSGSTDTQYFGPGTRLTVL.

The rearrangement links TRBV28 to TRBJ1-2; D perhaps matches TRBD1 (5 bases). The germline V gene encodes CDR1 MDHEN and CDR2 SYDVKM. There are 12 residues in the CDR3. V shed 2 bases and J shed 11 bases, with 12 bases lying between them. CDR3 residues: CASSLRQRSYTF. The CDR3 DNA reads TGTGCCAGCAGTTTACGACAGAGGAGTTACACCTTC.

The rearrangement uses TRBV7-6 and TRBJ2-2; tentative D call: TRBD1 (6 bases). In germline, CDR1 is SGHVS, CDR2 FNYEAQ. The CDR3 has 15 residues. Trimming stripped 5 bases from V and 3 bases from J, with 13 bases between. The CDR3 DNA sequence: TGTGCCAGCAGCACACAATGGACAGACACCGGGGAGCTGTTTTTT. Protein: CASSTQWTDTGELFF.

J is TRBJ2-5 and V is TRBV7-9; 7 bases line up with TRBD1. In germline, CDR1 is SEHNR, CDR2 FQNEAQ (reference sequence). The CDR3 sequence is 16 residues long. The ends lost 2 bases at V and 0 bases at J; junction bases unmatched: 6. In DNA form, the CDR3 reads TGTGCCAGCAGCTTACCGAAGACAGGGAACCAAGAGACCCAGTACTTC. Protein: CASSLPKTGNQETQYF. Filled out from reference TRBV7-9 and TRBJ2-5, the complete variable domain reads DTGVSQNPRHKITKRGQNVTFRCDPISEHNRLYWYRQTLGQGPEFLTYFQNEAQLEKSRLLSDRFSAERPKGSFSTLEIQRTEQGDSAMYLCASSLPKTGNQETQYFGPGTRLLVL.

This chain uses TRBV30 with TRBJ2-7; 8 bases map to TRBD2. After removal of 0 bases from V and 2 bases from J, the junction contained 6 bases not matched to a gene. The CDR3 runs 15 residues. The V gene's germline CDR1 is GTSNPN and CDR2 SVGIG (reference sequence). The CDR3 here is CAWSVRQAGAYEQYF. CDR3 in DNA: TGTGCCTGGAGTGTACGTCAAGCGGGGGCCTACGAGCAGTACTTC.

This clone was counted once. This rearrangement joins TRBV6-5 to TRBJ1-2, with D possibly TRBD1 on 5 matching bases. The CDR3 contains 11 residues. V dropped 5 bases and J dropped 4 bases, with 5 bases sitting between them. Germline V gene lookup returns CDR1 MNHEY and CDR2 SVGAGI. CDR3 bases: TGTGCCAGCAGTCAGGGCTATGGCTACACCTTC. Its protein is CASSQGYGYTF.

This chain links TRBV15 with TRBJ2-5; 8 positions match TRBD2. CDR1 and CDR2 (germline): LNHNV, YYDKDF (reference sequence). The V gene end was trimmed by 6 bases and the J gene end by 10 bases; junction bases not matched to a gene: 10. This CDR3 has 13 amino acids. The CDR3 loop reads CATRSGSQGSQYF. The CDR3 nucleotides are TGTGCCACCAGGAGCGGGAGCCAAGGGAGCCAGTACTTC.

The gene calls are TRBV7-8 and TRBJ2-7; 13 bases line up with TRBD2. Trimming took 3 bases from V and 4 from J; bases not matched to a gene: 3. Per the germline V gene, CDR1 is SGHVS and CDR2 is FQNEAQ. CDR3 length equals 15 residues. The CDR3 nucleotides read TGTGCCAGCAGCTTCAGGACTAGCGGGAGTTACGAGCAGTACTTC. It codes for CASSFRTSGSYEQYF.

This clone has only one observation. The chain links TRBV2 to TRBJ1-4; D call uncertain. The CDR3 runs to 11 residues. V was shortened by 4 bases and J by 6 bases, with 3 bases between the two germline ends. The germline CDR1 and CDR2 sequences are SNHLY and FYNNEI. The CDR3 coding sequence is TGTGCCAGCAGTGCCGATGAAAAACTGTTTTTT. Translation gives CASSADEKLFF.

The chain carries TRBV2 and TRBJ1-1, with TRBD1 matching 9 bases. Losses at the gene ends were 6 bases for V and 4 bases for J; bases not matched to a gene: 12. This CDR3 has 16 residues. The germline gives CDR1 SNHLY, CDR2 FYNNEI. Here the CDR3 DNA reads TGTGCCAGCAGAGAGGGCACCGGGACAGGGTCCACTGAAGCTTTCTTT. Protein sequence: CASREGTGTGSTEAFF. Complete variable domain (other parts from reference TRBV2 and TRBJ1-1): EPEVTQTPSHQVTQMGQEVILRCVPISNHLYFYWYRQILGQKVEFLVSFYNNEISEKSEIFDDQFSVERPDGSNFTLKIRSTKLEDSAMYFCASREGTGTGSTEAFFGQGTRLTVV.

The chain carries TRBV6-4 and TRBJ2-3, with 8 bases matching TRBD2. The CDR3 is made up of 15 amino acids. CDR1 is MRHNA, CDR2 SNTAGT, per germline. V trimming: 4 bases; J trimming: 0 bases; junction bases outside the gene matches: 3. This chain's CDR3 is CASSVLADSTDTQYF. The CDR3 DNA reads TGTGCCAGCAGTGTACTAGCGGACAGCACAGATACGCAGTATTTT.

This clone showed up just a few times. The V call is TRBV4-1, the J call TRBJ2-5; the match to TRBD2 covers 8 bases. Germline values: CDR1 MGHRA, CDR2 YSYEKL. V was clipped by 0 bases and J by 1 base; unmatched bases: 10. CDR3 length: 18 residues. This CDR3 reads CASSQDRGAGGFQETQYF. The CDR3, as DNA: TGCGCCAGCAGCCAAGATCGGGGCGCGGGGGGATTCCAAGAGACCCAGTACTTC.

J is TRBJ2-1 and V is TRBV2, with TRBD2 matching 10 bases. The V gene's germline CDR1 is SNHLY and CDR2 FYNNEI. The V and J ends lost 5 bases and 2 bases, in that order; junction bases with no gene match: 3. There are 15 residues in the CDR3. DNA of the CDR3: TGTGCCAGCAGTCAAACTAGCGGGGCCTACAATGAGCAGTTCTTC. Amino acids: CASSQTSGAYNEQFF.

The CDR3 DNA follows: TGTGCCAGCAGCGGGGAGACCCAGTACTTC. It encodes CASSGETQYF. This rearrangement joins TRBV2 to TRBJ2-5, with unresolved D. V was trimmed by 6 bases and J by 5 bases, leaving 4 bases between them. Germline loops: CDR1 SNHLY, CDR2 FYNNEI. The CDR3 is made up of 10 amino acids.

The chain recombines TRBV7-2 with TRBJ2-7; TRBD1 agrees at 7 bases. Germline V gene lookup returns CDR1 SGHTA and CDR2 FQGNSA. Trimming cost V 4 bases and J 6 bases; bases outside gene matches: 6. CDR3 length: 13 amino acids. The CDR3 here is CASSSGTDFEQYF. The CDR3 bases are TGTGCCAGCAGCTCCGGGACAGATTTCGAGCAGTACTTC.

This sequence joins TRBV5-1 and TRBJ1-1; D gene unclear. The ends were cut back, 5 bases at V and 1 base at J, with 12 bases in the middle. CDR3 length equals 14 residues. In germline, CDR1 is SGHRS, CDR2 YFSETQ. Here the CDR3 DNA reads TGCGCCAGCAGTTACCAAACCGGGAACACTGAAGCTTTCTTT. Its protein product is CASSYQTGNTEAFF.

This CDR3 reads CSVEKDTLGFF. CDR3 nucleotide sequence: TGCAGCGTTGAGAAGGACACCCTTGGGTTCTTC. The chain uses TRBV29-1 and TRBJ2-1, with D possibly matching TRBD1 (5 bases). The V end was cut by 3 bases, the J end by 15 bases, with 15 bases between. The germline CDR1 and CDR2 sequences are SQVTM and ANQGSEA. There are 11 residues in the CDR3.

This clone was detected a few times. V and J are TRBV5-1 and TRBJ2-7, with 10 bases lining up with TRBD1. Germline lookup yields CDR1 SGHRS and CDR2 YFSETQ. V lost 4 bases to trimming and J lost 2 bases; unmatched junction nucleotides: 9. The CDR3 has 16 amino acids. The CDR3 protein is CASSQNSGTGAYEQYF. CDR3 DNA sequence: TGCGCCAGCAGCCAGAATTCCGGGACAGGGGCCTACGAGCAGTACTTC. The whole variable domain, filled in from reference TRBV5-1 and TRBJ2-7, reads KAGVTQTPRYLIKTRGQQVTLSCSPISGHRSVSWYQQTPGQGLQFLFEYFSETQRNKGNFPGRFSGRQFSNSRSEMNVSTLELGDSALYLCASSQNSGTGAYEQYFGPGTRLTVT.